Listed here are 26 T cell receptor beta chains from one sample, sequenced in a study of vaccination effects on CD4 cells after COVID-19. Before sequencing, viral peptide pools were used by the ViraFEST assay to expand antigen-specific CD4+ T cells. Culture lasted roughly 9 days before CD4+ T cell isolation. TCRdb keeps only in-frame clones here, not all; method: immunoSEQ multiplex PCR. Of about 31,000 clones listed, approximately 68% are singletons. These receptors' antigens are unknown. This specimen consisted of CD4+ T cells from PBMCs cultured with HCoV-229E spike peptides, obtained before COVID-19 vaccination. These receptors came from a human donor who received a COVID-19 vaccine.

The V call is TRBV5-1, the J call TRBJ2-7; 8 bases agree with TRBD1. Germline lookup yields CDR1 SGHRS and CDR2 YFSETQ. With 8 bases clipped from V and 6 bases from J, the junction kept 10 bases outside the gene matches. This CDR3 spans 13 amino acids. For the CDR3, the DNA is TGCGCCAGTTCGGACAGGGCTCCAGGCGAGCAGTACTTC. Amino acid sequence: CASSDRAPGEQYF.

The chain carries TRBV7-9 and TRBJ1-1; D unclear. Germline-derived CDR1 and CDR2 are SEHNR and FQNEAQ (reference sequence). This CDR3 has 14 amino acids. Trimming removed 0 bases at V and 9 bases at J, with 14 bases between. In DNA form, the CDR3 reads TGTGCCAGCAGCTTAGCCTCCCCGCCGGGCCAAGCTTTCTTT. Its translation: CASSLASPPGQAFF. The whole variable domain, remainder taken from reference TRBV7-9 and TRBJ1-1, is DTGVSQNPRHKITKRGQNVTFRCDPISEHNRLYWYRQTLGQGPEFLTYFQNEAQLEKSRLLSDRFSAERPKGSFSTLEIQRTEQGDSAMYLCASSLASPPGQAFFGQGTRLTVV.

The chain links TRBV6-2 or TRBV6-3 to TRBJ1-2; a possible D gene is TRBD1 (5 bases). The germline V gene has CDR1 MNHEY and CDR2 SVGEGT. The CDR3 is 14 amino acids. V was shortened by 6 bases and J by 4 bases, with 15 bases between the two germline ends. CDR3 nucleotide sequence: TGTGCCAGCAGCCCAAACGACGACAGCTATGGCTACACCTTC. Amino acid sequence: CASSPNDDSYGYTF.

V usage is TRBV9 and J usage is TRBJ2-2, with TRBD1 identical over 8 bases. The CDR3 is 16 amino acids. J was trimmed by 0 bases and V by 2 bases; bases with no gene match: 3. Germline CDR1 SGDLS, CDR2 YYNGEE. CDR3 sequence: CASSVTGGTNTGELFF. CDR3 nucleotides: TGTGCCAGCAGCGTCACAGGGGGAACGAACACCGGGGAGCTGTTTTTT.

The table lists this clone with a few counts. This sequence joins TRBV5-1 and TRBJ1-1; TRBD1 matches at 7 bases. The junction had 6 bases not matched to a gene; V was cut back by 6 bases and J by 1 base. Germline CDR1 SGHRS, CDR2 YFSETQ. The CDR3 runs to 14 residues. CDR3 loop: CASKEGATNTEAFF. CDR3 coding DNA: TGCGCCAGCAAGGAGGGGGCTACGAACACTGAAGCTTTCTTT.

The rearrangement joins TRBV6-5 to TRBJ1-3; D is ambiguous. The V end lost 6 bases, the J end lost 2 bases, and 14 bases lay between the germline ends. Germline CDR1 and CDR2: MNHEY and SVGAGI. This CDR3 region has 15 residues. The CDR3: CASSPWLSAGNTIYF. CDR3 coding DNA: TGTGCCAGCAGCCCCTGGTTAAGCGCTGGAAACACCATATATTTT.

The rearrangement uses TRBV20-1 and TRBJ2-7; TRBD1 might be the D (6 bases). The V gene's germline CDR1 is DFQATT and CDR2 SNEGSKA (reference sequence). Deletions cut 3 bases from V and 7 bases from J, with 16 bases between. The CDR3 runs 13 residues. The chain's CDR3 is CSASKPTGWEQYF. DNA for the CDR3: TGCAGTGCTAGTAAGCCAACAGGGTGGGAGCAGTACTTC.

This clone was observed a single time. The genes are TRBV9 and TRBJ2-3; 10 positions agree with TRBD2. V gave up 0 bases and J gave up 2 bases; unmatched junction bases: 6. This CDR3 comprises 17 residues. Germline V gene data show CDR1 as SGDLS and CDR2 as YYNGEE. The CDR3 reads CASSVASLAGFTDTQYF. CDR3 in DNA: TGTGCCAGCAGCGTAGCCTCACTAGCGGGATTCACAGATACGCAGTATTTT.

The chain links TRBV6-5 to TRBJ1-3; a possible D gene is TRBD1 (5 bases). Germline CDR1 reads MNHEY; CDR2 reads SVGAGI. Trimming removed 7 bases from V and 0 bases from J, with 10 bases in between. The CDR3 sequence is 14 residues long. In nucleotides, the CDR3 is TGTGCCAGCACCCGAGGGGTCTCTGGAAACACCATATATTTT. Translation gives CASTRGVSGNTIYF.

CDR3: CASSPASSGGYTF. The CDR3 region has the DNA TGTGCCAGCTCACCGGCGTCGTCGGGAGGCTACACCTTC. J is TRBJ1-2 and V is TRBV18; D ambiguous. CDR1 KGHSH and CDR2 LQKENI come from the germline V gene. Between the trimmed V and J ends, which lost 3 bases and 8 bases, there was a span of 13 bases. The CDR3 has 13 amino acids.

This clone was seen a few times. The chain links TRBV5-1 to TRBJ2-3; the D gene is possibly TRBD1 (5 bases). This CDR3 region has 16 residues. Germline CDR1 reads SGHRS; CDR2 reads YFSETQ. V lost 0 bases, J lost 0 bases, and 11 bases lay in between. CDR3 residues: CASSLVPGSSTDTQYF. CDR3 sequence (DNA): TGCGCCAGCAGCTTGGTTCCAGGGTCTAGCACAGATACGCAGTATTTT. Using reference TRBV5-1 and TRBJ2-3 for the parts outside the CDR3, the full variable domain is KAGVTQTPRYLIKTRGQQVTLSCSPISGHRSVSWYQQTPGQGLQFLFEYFSETQRNKGNFPGRFSGRQFSNSRSEMNVSTLELGDSALYLCASSLVPGSSTDTQYFGPGTRLTVL.

This clone appeared a few times. The gene calls are TRBV5-1 and TRBJ2-2; D is unclear. Germline CDR1 reads SGHRS; CDR2 reads YFSETQ. The CDR3 sequence is 16 residues long. V lost 2 bases to trimming and J lost 1 base, with 12 bases between them. The CDR3 loop reads CASSFGELLNTGELFF. In DNA form, the CDR3 reads TGCGCCAGCAGCTTTGGCGAGCTATTGAACACCGGGGAGCTGTTTTTT.

V and J are TRBV19 and TRBJ1-6; a possible D gene is TRBD1 (5 bases). The CDR3 has 14 amino acids. From germline, CDR1 is LNHDA and CDR2 SQIVND (reference sequence). Trimming took 4 bases from V and 8 from J, leaving 12 bases between them. CDR3 protein: CASSTKGTHSPLHF. In DNA form, the CDR3 reads TGTGCCAGTAGTACCAAGGGGACGCATTCACCCCTCCACTTT.

The chain combines TRBV29-1 with TRBJ1-5, with D perhaps TRBD1 (6 bases). This CDR3 is 19 amino acids long. V shed 2 bases and J shed 5 bases, with 28 bases lying between them. Looked up from germline, CDR1 is SQVTM and CDR2 is ANQGSEA. The CDR3, as DNA: TGCAGCGTTGAAATTTTCCGACCTGAATTACAGGGTCCCCATCAGCCCCAGCATTTT. Its translation is CSVEIFRPELQGPHQPQHF. The entire variable domain, with the rest obtained from reference TRBV29-1 and TRBJ1-5, is as follows: SAVISQKPSRDICQRGTSLTIQCQVDSQVTMMFWYRQQPGQSLTLIATANQGSEATYESGFVIDKFPISRPNLTFSTLTVSNMSPEDSSIYLCSVEIFRPELQGPHQPQHFGDGTRLSIL.

CDR3 bases: TGTGCTAGTGGTTTGATGGGCACCGGGGAGCTGTTTTTT. As protein: CASGLMGTGELFF. The genes are TRBV12-5 and TRBJ2-2, with D uncertain. The V and J ends lost 2 bases and 4 bases respectively, with 5 bases between them. CDR1 LGHNT and CDR2 FRNRAP come from the germline V gene. The CDR3 loop spans 13 amino acids.

This clone was recorded once. This rearrangement joins TRBV19 to TRBJ2-1; D not resolved. V shed 2 bases and J shed 5 bases, with 7 bases lying between them. The CDR3 is 13 residues long. Looked up from germline, CDR1 is LNHDA and CDR2 is SQIVND (reference sequence). The CDR3 sequence is CASSISSNNEQFF. CDR3 coding DNA: TGTGCCAGTAGTATATCCTCTAACAATGAGCAGTTCTTC.

The V and J genes are TRBV28 and TRBJ1-6; possibly TRBD1 for D (6 bases). Trimming stripped 6 bases from V and 10 bases from J, with 16 bases between. CDR1 and CDR2 from the germline V gene are MDHEN and SYDVKM. The CDR3 is 14 residues long. The CDR3 here is CASSYRAERSPLHF. The DNA for the CDR3 is TGTGCCAGCAGCTACAGGGCAGAGAGGTCACCCCTCCACTTT.

The chain links TRBV5-4 to TRBJ2-5; 7 bases align to TRBD1. This CDR3 is built from 16 residues. Germline V lookup: CDR1 SGHNT, CDR2 YYREEE (reference sequence). With 3 bases clipped from V and 2 bases from J, the junction kept 10 bases outside the gene matches. Here the CDR3 reads CASSSPLGQRQETQYF. CDR3 nucleotide sequence: TGTGCCAGCAGCTCCCCCCTGGGACAGAGACAAGAGACCCAGTACTTC.

V and J are TRBV6-6 and TRBJ2-2; 9 bases fit TRBD1. Per the germline V gene, CDR1 is MNHNY and CDR2 is SVGAGI (reference sequence). Trimming removed 5 bases from V and 7 bases from J; junction bases left unmatched: 8. This CDR3 is built from 15 residues. In DNA, the CDR3 is TGTGCCAGCAGTATACCGGGACAGGGTGTCGGGGAGCTGTTTTTT. It yields the protein CASSIPGQGVGELFF.

This rearrangement joins TRBV27 to TRBJ1-3; 7 bases map to TRBD1. This CDR3 spans 16 amino acids. CDR1 MNHEY and CDR2 SMNVEV come from the germline V gene (reference sequence). V was pared by 4 bases and J by 5 bases, with 11 bases of the junction left unmatched. The CDR3 loop is CASSSTLADRRNTIYF. In nucleotides, the CDR3 is TGTGCCAGCAGTTCCACCCTCGCGGACAGGAGAAACACCATATATTTT.

The rearrangement links TRBV5-6 to TRBJ1-1; the D is unclear. V lost 4 bases and J lost 0, with 13 bases in between. The CDR3 loop spans 15 amino acids. From germline, CDR1 is SGHDT and CDR2 YYEEEE. CDR3 bases: TGTGCCAGCAGCCCGTTTGCCGGGATGAACACTGAAGCTTTCTTT. Translation gives CASSPFAGMNTEAFF.

This sequence joins TRBV6-5 and TRBJ1-1, with no clear D. Germline CDR1 and CDR2: MNHEY and SVGAGI. V lost 7 bases, J lost 5 bases, and 8 bases lay in between. The CDR3 extends over 11 amino acids. This CDR3 is CASMGRTEAFF. DNA of the CDR3: TGTGCCAGCATGGGGAGAACTGAAGCTTTCTTT.

The rearrangement uses TRBV5-8 and TRBJ2-2; D perhaps matches TRBD1 (5 bases). Germline loops: CDR1 SGHTS, CDR2 YDEGEE. The V end lost 4 bases, the J end lost 0 bases, and 10 bases lay between the germline ends. The CDR3 has 15 amino acids. CDR3 region: CASSRGQSNTGELFF. CDR3 coding DNA: TGTGCCAGCAGCCGCGGACAATCGAACACCGGGGAGCTGTTTTTT. Full variable domain (rest looked up from reference TRBV5-8 and TRBJ2-2): EAGVTQSPTHLIKTRGQQATLRCSPISGHTSVYWYQQALGLGLQFLLWYDEGEERNRGNFPPRFSGRQFPNYSSELNVNALELEDSALYLCASSRGQSNTGELFFGEGSRLTVL.

This clone was detected a few times. The rearrangement joins TRBV5-1 to TRBJ2-7; 10 bases align to TRBD1. CDR1 and CDR2 (germline): SGHRS, YFSETQ. V was pared by 0 bases and J by 4 bases, with 7 bases of the junction left unmatched. The CDR3 is 16 residues long. CDR3 protein: CASSLGVTGGLYEQYF. CDR3 coding DNA: TGCGCCAGCAGCTTGGGGGTGACAGGGGGCTTATACGAGCAGTACTTC.

V usage is TRBV20-1 and J usage is TRBJ1-2; tentatively, D is TRBD1 (5 bases). This CDR3 contains 20 residues. Germline CDR1 is DFQATT and CDR2 is SNEGSKA (reference sequence). V lost 3 bases, J lost 0 bases, and 29 bases lay in between. The CDR3 DNA follows: TGCAGTGCTAGTCGGTCCATGGCTTCAGGGTCTGAAGTAGCTAACTATGGCTACACCTTC. Protein sequence: CSASRSMASGSEVANYGYTF.

The rearrangement joins TRBV28 to TRBJ1-1; TRBD1 matches at 9 bases. The J segment lost 4 bases and the V segment lost 8 bases, leaving 5 bases of the junction unmatched. Germline CDR1 is MDHEN and CDR2 is SYDVKM. The CDR3 length is 13 residues. CDR3 sequence: CASSTGGPTEAFF. DNA of the CDR3: TGTGCCAGCTCGACAGGGGGTCCCACTGAAGCTTTCTTT.